Below, 2 T cell receptor beta chains from the same sample are listed, as sequenced in a study of T cells in Graves' hyperthyroidism and ophthalmopathy. Amplification of TCR beta CDR3 regions was performed using RNA transcripts as template. A first-round RT-PCR of the TCR CDR3 used the HTBI primer set. TCRdb ran MiXCR on the multiplex PCR reads and lists one entry per CDR3 protein. The sample yields about 640,000 distinct CDR3 sequences, nearly 45% seen once. Sequencing input: peripheral blood or thyroid tissue (not recorded which). These receptors came from an adult man with Graves' disease, either hyperthyroidism or ophthalmopathy (not recorded which).

This chain uses TRBV29-1 with TRBJ1-4; 8 bases line up with TRBD1. This CDR3 contains 12 residues. Germline V CDR1 and CDR2: SQVTM, ANQGSEA. V shed 4 bases, J shed 6 bases, and the junction held 1 base outside the gene matches. The CDR3, as DNA: TGCAGCGTTGCAGGGGGCGATGAAAAACTGTTTTTT. Translation gives CSVAGGDEKLFF.

This clonotype was counted only a few times. J is TRBJ1-4 and V is TRBV7-2; D ambiguous. V dropped 5 bases and J dropped 7 bases, with 14 bases sitting between them. The CDR3 is 14 residues long. CDR1 and CDR2 from the germline V gene are SGHTA and FQGNSA. The CDR3 protein is CASSPLREAEKLFF. The CDR3 DNA reads as TGTGCCAGCAGCCCCCTGAGGGAGGCTGAAAAACTGTTTTTT.